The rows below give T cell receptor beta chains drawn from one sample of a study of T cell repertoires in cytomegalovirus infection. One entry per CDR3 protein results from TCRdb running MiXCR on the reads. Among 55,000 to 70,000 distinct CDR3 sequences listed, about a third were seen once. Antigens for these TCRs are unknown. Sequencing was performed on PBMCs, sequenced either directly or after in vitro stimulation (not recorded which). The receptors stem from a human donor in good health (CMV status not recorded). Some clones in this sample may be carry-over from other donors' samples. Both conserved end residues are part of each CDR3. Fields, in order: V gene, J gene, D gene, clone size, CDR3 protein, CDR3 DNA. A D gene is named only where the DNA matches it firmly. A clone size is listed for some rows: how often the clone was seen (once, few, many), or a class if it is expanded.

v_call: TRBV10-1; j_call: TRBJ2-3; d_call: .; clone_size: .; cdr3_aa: CASSVTMSTDTQYF; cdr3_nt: TGCGCCAGCAGTGTAACGATGAGCACAGATACGCAGTATTTT
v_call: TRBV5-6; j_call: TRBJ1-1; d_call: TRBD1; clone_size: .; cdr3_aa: CASSMTGQGALGDEAFF; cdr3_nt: TGTGCCAGCAGCATGACGGGACAGGGGGCCTTAGGTGATGAAGCTTTCTTT
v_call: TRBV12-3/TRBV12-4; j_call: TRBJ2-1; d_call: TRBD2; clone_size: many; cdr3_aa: CASSLDGGGLYNEQFF; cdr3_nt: TGTGCCAGCAGTCTGGACGGCGGGGGACTCTACAATGAGCAGTTCTTC
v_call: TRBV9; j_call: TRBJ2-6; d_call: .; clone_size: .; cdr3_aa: CASSVGSSGANVLTF; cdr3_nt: TGTGCCAGCAGCGTAGGCTCGTCTGGGGCCAACGTCCTGACTTTC
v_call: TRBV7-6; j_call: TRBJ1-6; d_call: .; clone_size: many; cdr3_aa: CASSLVSFPNSPLHF; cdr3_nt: TGTGCCAGCAGCTTAGTGAGCTTTCCTAATTCACCCCTCCACTTT
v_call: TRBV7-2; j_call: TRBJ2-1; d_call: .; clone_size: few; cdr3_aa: CASSSQYNEQFF; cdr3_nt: TGTGCCAGCAGCTCCCAGTACAATGAGCAGTTCTTC
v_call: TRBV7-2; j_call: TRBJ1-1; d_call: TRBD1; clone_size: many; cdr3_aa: CASSLTPRDSEAFF; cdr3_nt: TGTGCCAGCAGCTTAACCCCCCGGGACAGTGAAGCTTTCTTT
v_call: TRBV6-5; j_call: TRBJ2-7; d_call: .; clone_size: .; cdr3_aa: CASSYFQGEDEQYF; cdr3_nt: TGTGCCAGCAGTTACTTCCAAGGGGAAGACGAGCAGTACTTC
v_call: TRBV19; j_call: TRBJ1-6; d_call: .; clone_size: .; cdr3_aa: CASSSGQLLNSPLHF; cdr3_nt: TGTGCCAGTAGCTCCGGACAGTTACTTAATTCACCCCTCCACTTT
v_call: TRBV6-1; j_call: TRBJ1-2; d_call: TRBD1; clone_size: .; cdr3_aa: CASTNWQGAYGYTF; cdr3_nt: TGTGCCAGCACCAATTGGCAGGGGGCCTATGGCTACACCTTC
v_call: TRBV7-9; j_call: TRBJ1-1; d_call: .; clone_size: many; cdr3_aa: CASSEHPQMNTEAFF; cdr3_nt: TGTGCCAGCAGCGAACACCCCCAGATGAACACTGAAGCTTTCTTT
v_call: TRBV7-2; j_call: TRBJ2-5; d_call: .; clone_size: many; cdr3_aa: CASSLGVETQYF; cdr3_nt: TGTGCCAGCAGCTTGGGGGTGGAGACCCAGTACTTC
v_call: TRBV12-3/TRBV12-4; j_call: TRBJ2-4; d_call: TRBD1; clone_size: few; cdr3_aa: CASRGQGNIQYF; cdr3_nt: TGTGCCAGCAGAGGACAGGGAAACATTCAGTACTTC
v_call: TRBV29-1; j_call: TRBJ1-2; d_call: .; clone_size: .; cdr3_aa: CSVGIMGAGYTF; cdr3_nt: TGCAGCGTAGGGATTATGGGTGCTGGCTACACCTTC
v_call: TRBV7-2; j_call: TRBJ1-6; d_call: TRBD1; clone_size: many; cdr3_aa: CASSFGTGRNSPLHF; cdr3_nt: TGTGCCAGCAGCTTCGGGACAGGGCGAAATTCACCCCTCCACTTT
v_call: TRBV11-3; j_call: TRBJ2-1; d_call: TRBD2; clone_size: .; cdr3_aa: CASSSGLAGEQFF; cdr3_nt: TGTGCCAGCAGCTCGGGACTAGCGGGAGAGCAGTTCTTC
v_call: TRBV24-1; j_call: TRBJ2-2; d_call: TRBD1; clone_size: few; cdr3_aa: CATSDLRQGNTGELFF; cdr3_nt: TGTGCCACCAGTGATTTGAGACAGGGGAACACCGGGGAGCTGTTTTTT
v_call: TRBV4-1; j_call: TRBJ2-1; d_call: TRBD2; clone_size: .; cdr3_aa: CASSHYRVGRSRDNEQFF; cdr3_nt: TGCGCCAGCAGCCACTACCGGGTCGGGAGGTCCCGGGACAATGAGCAGTTCTTC
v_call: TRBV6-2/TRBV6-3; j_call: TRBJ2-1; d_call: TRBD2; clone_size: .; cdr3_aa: CASSYSVSGKQASRNEQFF; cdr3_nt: TGTGCCAGCAGTTACTCGGTCAGCGGGAAACAAGCCAGTAGGAATGAGCAGTTCTTC
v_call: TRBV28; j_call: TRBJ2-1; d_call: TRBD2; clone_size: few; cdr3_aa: CASTRAGVGNEQFF; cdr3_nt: TGTGCCAGCACGCGAGCGGGGGTAGGCAATGAGCAGTTCTTC
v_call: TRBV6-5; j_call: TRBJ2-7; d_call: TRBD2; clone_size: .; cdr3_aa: CASSYSTSGTPYEQYF; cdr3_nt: TGTGCCAGCAGTTACTCGACTAGCGGGACCCCCTACGAGCAGTACTTC
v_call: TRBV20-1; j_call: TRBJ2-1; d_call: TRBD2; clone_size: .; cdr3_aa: CSASRVAGGYEQFF; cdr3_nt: TGCAGTGCTAGTAGGGTAGCGGGAGGCTATGAGCAGTTCTTC
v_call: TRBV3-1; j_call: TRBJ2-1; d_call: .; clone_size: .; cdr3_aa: CASSQGLYNEQFF; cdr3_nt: TGTGCCAGCAGCCAAGGACTCTACAATGAGCAGTTCTTC
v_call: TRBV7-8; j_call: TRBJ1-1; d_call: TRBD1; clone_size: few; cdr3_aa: CASTHRGTARNTEAFF; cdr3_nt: TGTGCCAGCACCCATAGAGGGACAGCGAGGAACACTGAAGCTTTCTTT
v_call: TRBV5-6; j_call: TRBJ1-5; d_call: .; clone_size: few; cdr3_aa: CASSLGRNQPQHF; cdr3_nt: TGTGCCAGCAGCTTGGGCAGGAATCAGCCCCAGCATTTT
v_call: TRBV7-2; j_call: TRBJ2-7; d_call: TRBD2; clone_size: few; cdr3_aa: CASSLTESGSSYEQYF; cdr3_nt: TGTGCCAGCAGCTTAACGGAAAGCGGGAGCTCCTACGAGCAGTACTTC
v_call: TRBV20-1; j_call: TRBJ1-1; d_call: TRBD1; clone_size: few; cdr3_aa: CSAGRDRARFEAFF; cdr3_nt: TGCAGTGCGGGCCGGGACAGGGCACGCTTTGAAGCTTTCTTT
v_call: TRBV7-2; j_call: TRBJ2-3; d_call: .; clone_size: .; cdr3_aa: CVSTGRVTDTQYF; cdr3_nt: TGTGTCAGCACCGGCCGGGTCACAGATACGCAGTATTTT
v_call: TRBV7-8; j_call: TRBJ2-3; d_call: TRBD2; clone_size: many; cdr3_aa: CASSLGLAGDTQYF; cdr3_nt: TGTGCCAGCAGCCTGGGACTAGCGGGGGATACGCAGTATTTT
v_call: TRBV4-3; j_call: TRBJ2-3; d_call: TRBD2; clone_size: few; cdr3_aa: CASSARLAGADTQYF; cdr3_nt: TGCGCCAGCAGCGCGCGACTAGCGGGAGCAGATACGCAGTATTTT
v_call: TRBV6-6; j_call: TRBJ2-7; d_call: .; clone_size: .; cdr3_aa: CASSFRPTKITYEQYF; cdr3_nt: TGTGCCAGCAGTTTTCGCCCGACTAAGATTACCTACGAGCAGTACTTC
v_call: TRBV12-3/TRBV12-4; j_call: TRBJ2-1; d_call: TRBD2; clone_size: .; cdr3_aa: CASSPGTSGGAAYNEQFF; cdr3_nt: TGTGCCAGCAGCCCTGGGACTAGCGGGGGGGCGGCCTACAATGAGCAGTTCTTC
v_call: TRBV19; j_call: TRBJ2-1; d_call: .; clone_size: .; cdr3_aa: CASSPTSRNEQLF; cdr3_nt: TGTGCCAGTAGCCCTACGTCCCGCAATGAGCAGCTCTTC
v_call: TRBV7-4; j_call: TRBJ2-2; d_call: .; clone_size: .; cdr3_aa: CASPVSRLTLVTGELFF; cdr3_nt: TGTGCCAGCCCCGTGTCGCGGCTCACCTTGGTCACCGGGGAGCTGTTTTTT
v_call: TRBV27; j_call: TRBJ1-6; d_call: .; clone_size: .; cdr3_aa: CATRGAYNSPLHF; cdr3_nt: TGTGCCACCCGGGGGGCCTATAATTCACCCCTCCACTTT
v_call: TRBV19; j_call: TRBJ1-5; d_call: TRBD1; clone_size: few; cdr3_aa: CASSRGYRGNQPQHF; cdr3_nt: TGTGCCAGTAGTCGGGGTTACAGGGGGAATCAGCCCCAGCATTTT
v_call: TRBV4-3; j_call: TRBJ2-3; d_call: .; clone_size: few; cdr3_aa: CASSRGGSIAGRLTDTQYF; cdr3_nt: TGCGCCAGCAGCCGGGGAGGCTCAATTGCCGGCCGCCTCACAGATACGCAGTATTTT
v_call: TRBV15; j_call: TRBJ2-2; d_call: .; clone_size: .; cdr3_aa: CATSRESGTGRATGELFF; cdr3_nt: TGTGCCACCAGCAGAGAATCGGGAACAGGCCGGGCCACCGGGGAGCTGTTTTTT
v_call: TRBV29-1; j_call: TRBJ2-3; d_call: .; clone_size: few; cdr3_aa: CSGGDDTQYF; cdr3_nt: TGCAGCGGGGGAGACGATACGCAGTATTTT
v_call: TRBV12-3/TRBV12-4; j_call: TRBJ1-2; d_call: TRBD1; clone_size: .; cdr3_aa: CASRLGQGDGYTF; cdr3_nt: TGTGCCAGCAGACTAGGACAGGGCGATGGCTACACCTTC
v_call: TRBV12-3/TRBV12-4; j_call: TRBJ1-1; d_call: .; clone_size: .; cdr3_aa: CASSFIANTEAFF; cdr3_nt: TGTGCCAGCAGTTTCATAGCGAACACTGAAGCTTTCTTT
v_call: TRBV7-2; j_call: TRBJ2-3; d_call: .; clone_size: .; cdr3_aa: CASSFRARVLWSTDTQYF; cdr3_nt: TGTGCCAGCAGCTTTAGGGCCCGGGTCTTGTGGAGCACAGATACGCAGTATTTT
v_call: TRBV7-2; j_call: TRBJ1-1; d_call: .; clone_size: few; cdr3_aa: CASSRGVNTEAFF; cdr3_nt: TGTGCCAGCAGCCGTGGGGTGAACACTGAAGCTTTCTTT
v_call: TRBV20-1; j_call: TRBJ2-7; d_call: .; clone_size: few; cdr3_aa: CSARHDIHEQYF; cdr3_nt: TGCAGTGCTAGGCATGACATCCACGAGCAGTACTTC
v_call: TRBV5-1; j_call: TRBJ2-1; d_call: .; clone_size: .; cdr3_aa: CASSLSRANYNEQFF; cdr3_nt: TGCGCCAGCAGCCTCTCCAGGGCAAACTACAATGAGCAGTTCTTC
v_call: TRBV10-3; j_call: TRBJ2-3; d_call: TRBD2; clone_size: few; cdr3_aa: CAIRNPGGGNTDTQYF; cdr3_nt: TGTGCCATCAGGAACCCGGGGGGAGGTAACACAGATACGCAGTATTTT
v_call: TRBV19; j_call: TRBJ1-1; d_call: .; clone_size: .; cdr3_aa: CASTPGDRNTEAFF; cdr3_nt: TGTGCCAGCACCCCGGGGGACCGGAACACTGAAGCTTTCTTT
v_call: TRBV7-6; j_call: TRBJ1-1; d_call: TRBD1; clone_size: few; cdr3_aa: CASSPTDRRAFF; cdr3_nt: TGTGCCAGCAGCCCTACGGACAGGCGGGCTTTCTTT
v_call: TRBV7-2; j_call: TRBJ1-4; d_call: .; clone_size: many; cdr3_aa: CASSLSTTWGGNEKLFF; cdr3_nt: TGTGCCAGCAGCTTGTCGACCACTTGGGGGGGTAATGAAAAACTGTTTTTT
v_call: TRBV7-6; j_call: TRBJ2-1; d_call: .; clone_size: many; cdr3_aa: CASSPVASPTTEQFF; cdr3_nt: TGTGCCAGCAGCCCGGTGGCTAGCCCTACAACCGAGCAGTTCTTC
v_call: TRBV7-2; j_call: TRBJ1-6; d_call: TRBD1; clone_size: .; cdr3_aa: CASSPRGNSPLHF; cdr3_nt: TGTGCCAGCAGCCCCAGGGGGAACTCACCCCTCCACTTT
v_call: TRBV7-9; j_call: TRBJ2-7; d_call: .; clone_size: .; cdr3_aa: CASSLARGVIYEQYF; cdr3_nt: TGTGCCAGCAGCTTAGCGCGGGGTGTGATCTACGAGCAGTACTTC
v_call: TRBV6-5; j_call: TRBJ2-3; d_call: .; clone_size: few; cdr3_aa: CASSYGTGAFTDTQYF; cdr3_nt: TGTGCCAGCAGTTACGGTACGGGGGCCTTCACAGATACGCAGTATTTT
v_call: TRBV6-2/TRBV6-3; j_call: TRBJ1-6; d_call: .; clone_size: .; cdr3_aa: CASSYRVRSPLHF; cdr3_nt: TGTGCCAGCAGTTACAGGGTGCGTTCACCCCTCCACTTT